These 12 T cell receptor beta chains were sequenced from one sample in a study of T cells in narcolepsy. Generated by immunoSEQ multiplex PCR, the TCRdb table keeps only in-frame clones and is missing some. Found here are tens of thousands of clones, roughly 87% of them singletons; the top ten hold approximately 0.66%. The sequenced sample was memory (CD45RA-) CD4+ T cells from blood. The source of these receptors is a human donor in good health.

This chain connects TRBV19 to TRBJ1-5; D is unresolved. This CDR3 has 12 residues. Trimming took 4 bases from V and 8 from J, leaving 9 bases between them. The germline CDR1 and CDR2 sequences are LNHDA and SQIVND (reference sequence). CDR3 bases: TGTGCCAGTAGTACGGACCGGGAGCCCCAGCATTTT. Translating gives CASSTDREPQHF.

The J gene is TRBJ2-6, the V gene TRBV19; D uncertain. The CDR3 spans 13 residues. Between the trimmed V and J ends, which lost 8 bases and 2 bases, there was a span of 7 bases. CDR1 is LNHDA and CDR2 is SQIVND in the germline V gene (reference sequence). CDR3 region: CASGFTGANVLTF. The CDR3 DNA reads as TGTGCCAGTGGCTTTACTGGGGCCAACGTCCTGACTTTC.

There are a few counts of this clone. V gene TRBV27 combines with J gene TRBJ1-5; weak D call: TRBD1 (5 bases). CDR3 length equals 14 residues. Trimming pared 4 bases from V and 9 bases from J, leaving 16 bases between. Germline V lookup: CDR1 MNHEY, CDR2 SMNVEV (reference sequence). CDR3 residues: CASSSSGTLMPQHF. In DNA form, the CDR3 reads TGTGCCAGCAGTTCATCCGGGACGCTCATGCCCCAGCATTTT.

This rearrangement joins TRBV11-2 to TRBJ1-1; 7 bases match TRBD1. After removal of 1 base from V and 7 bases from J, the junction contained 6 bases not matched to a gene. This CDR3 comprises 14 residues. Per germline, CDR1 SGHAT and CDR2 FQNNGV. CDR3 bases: TGTGCCAGCAGCTTAGGAGCAGGGGGTGGTGAAGCTTTCTTT. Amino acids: CASSLGAGGGEAFF.

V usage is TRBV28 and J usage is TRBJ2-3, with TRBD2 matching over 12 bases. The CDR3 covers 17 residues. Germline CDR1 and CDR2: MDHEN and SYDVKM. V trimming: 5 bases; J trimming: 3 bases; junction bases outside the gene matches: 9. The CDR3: CASSTSSSGGGTDTQYF. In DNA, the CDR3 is TGTGCCAGCAGTACCAGCTCTAGCGGGGGGGGAACAGATACGCAGTATTTT. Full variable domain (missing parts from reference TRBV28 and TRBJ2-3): DVKVTQSSRYLVKRTGEKVFLECVQDMDHENMFWYRQDPGLGLRLIYFSYDVKMKEKGDIPEGYSVSREKKERFSLILESASTNQTSMYLCASSTSSSGGGTDTQYFGPGTRLTVL.

CDR3 nucleotide sequence: TGTGCCAGCAGCCTCCAGACAGTAACCACTGAAGCTTTCTTT. Amino acid sequence: CASSLQTVTTEAFF. The chain is built from TRBV14 and TRBJ1-1; maybe TRBD1 (5 bases). The germline CDR1 and CDR2 sequences are SGHDN and FVKESK. V was clipped by 4 bases and J by 4 bases, with 13 bases between them. The CDR3 is made up of 14 amino acids.

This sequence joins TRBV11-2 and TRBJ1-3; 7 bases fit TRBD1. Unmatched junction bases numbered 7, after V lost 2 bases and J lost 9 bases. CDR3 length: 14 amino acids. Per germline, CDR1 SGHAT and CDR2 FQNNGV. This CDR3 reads CASSLQGVEGTIYF. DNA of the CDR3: TGTGCCAGCAGCTTACAGGGGGTGGAAGGCACCATATATTTT.

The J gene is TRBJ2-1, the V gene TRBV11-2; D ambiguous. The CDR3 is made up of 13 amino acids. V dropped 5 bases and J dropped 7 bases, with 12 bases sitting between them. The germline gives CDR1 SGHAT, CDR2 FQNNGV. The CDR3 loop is CASSPSHGNEQFF. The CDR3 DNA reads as TGTGCCAGCAGCCCCTCGCATGGGAATGAGCAGTTCTTC.

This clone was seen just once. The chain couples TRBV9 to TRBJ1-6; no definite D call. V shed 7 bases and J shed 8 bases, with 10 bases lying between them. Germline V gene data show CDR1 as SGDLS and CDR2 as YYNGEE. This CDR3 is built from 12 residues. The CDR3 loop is CASGGEYSPLHF. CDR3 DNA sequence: TGTGCCAGCGGCGGGGAGTATTCACCCCTCCACTTT.

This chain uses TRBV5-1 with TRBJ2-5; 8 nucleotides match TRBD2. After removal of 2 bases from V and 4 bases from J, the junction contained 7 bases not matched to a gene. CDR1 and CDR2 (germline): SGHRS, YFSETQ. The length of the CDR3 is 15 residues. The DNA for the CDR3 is TGCGCCAGCAGCTTTGCCGGGACTAGAGGAGAGACCCAGTACTTC. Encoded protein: CASSFAGTRGETQYF.

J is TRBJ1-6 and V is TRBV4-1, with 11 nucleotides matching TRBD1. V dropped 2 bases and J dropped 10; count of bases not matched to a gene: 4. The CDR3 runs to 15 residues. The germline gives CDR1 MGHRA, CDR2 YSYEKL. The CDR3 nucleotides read TGCGCCAGCAGCCAACCGGGACAGGGGGTCTCACCCCTCCACTTT. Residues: CASSQPGQGVSPLHF.

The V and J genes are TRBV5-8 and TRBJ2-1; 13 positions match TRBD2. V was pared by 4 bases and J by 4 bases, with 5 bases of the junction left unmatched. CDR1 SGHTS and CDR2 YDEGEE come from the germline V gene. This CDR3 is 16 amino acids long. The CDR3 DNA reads TGTGCCAGCAGCGGGAGACTAGCGGGGGGTTACAATGAGCAGTTCTTC. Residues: CASSGRLAGGYNEQFF.